This T cell receptor (beta chain) was documented in a study of blood T cell repertoires in COVID-19. Study as a whole: PBMCs, B-cell-depleted T cells, or T cells were the source of the cDNA or gDNA that made up the material.

In the source study's methods: Reference gene primer amplification gave estimated nucleated cell counts. Profiling relied on immunoSEQ multiplex PCR, and the TCRdb table lists in-frame clones only, not all of them. Clonal size and the V and J genes are those of that table, whereas D and trimming came from the DNA. The sample contains over 200,000 clones, just over 85% of which appear only once. The sequence came from an older man with acute or convalescent COVID-19. The sample taken for sequencing was peripheral blood.

CDR3 DNA sequence: TGTGCCACCAGGGCTGAATTAGCCAAAAACATTCAGTACTTC. Its translation is CATRAELAKNIQYF. This chain joins TRBV15 and TRBJ2-4; D gene uncertain. The germline V and J ends were trimmed by 6 bases and 0 bases, with 9 bases remaining between them. From germline, CDR1 is LNHNV and CDR2 YYDKDF (reference sequence). This CDR3 spans 14 amino acids.